What follows are 18 T cell receptor beta chains derived from one specimen sequenced in a study of cytomegalovirus exposure and HLA in healthy donors. PCR was performed using 60 Vbeta and 13 Jbeta primers. TCRdb keeps only in-frame clones here, not all; method: immunoSEQ multiplex PCR. In the table there are roughly 70,000 clones, 70% to 75% of which are singletons. What was sequenced was PBMCs. These receptors all come from a human donor in good health.

The gene calls are TRBV30 and TRBJ1-4, with no clear D. The CDR3 has 15 amino acids. Deletions cut 2 bases from V and 8 bases from J, with 18 bases between. In germline, CDR1 is GTSNPN, CDR2 SVGIG (reference sequence). The chain's CDR3 is CAWSSRASRREKLFF. CDR3 nucleotide sequence: TGTGCCTGGAGTTCCCGAGCCTCTCGGAGGGAAAAACTGTTTTTT.

With regard to this clone: At one of its ends the junction is not consistent with the germline gene, which may arise from a read error. V and J are TRBV7-7 and TRBJ2-1; 7 positions match TRBD1. From germline, CDR1 is SSHAT and CDR2 FNYEAQ (reference sequence). The CDR3 is 15 residues long. The CDR3 here is CASSLDRSSYNEQFF. The CDR3 DNA reads TGTGCTAGCAGCTTGGACAGGAGCTCCTACAATGAGCAGTTCTTC.

The V gene is TRBV11-2, the J gene TRBJ2-5, with 7 bases fitting TRBD2. The CDR3 has 14 residues. Germline assignment: CDR1 SGHAT and CDR2 FQNNGV. V trimming: 1 base; J trimming: 5 bases; junction bases outside the gene matches: 4. Here the CDR3 reads CASSLVWGGETQYF. The CDR3 bases are TGTGCCAGCAGCTTAGTTTGGGGGGGGGAGACCCAGTACTTC.

This clone was detected a few times. V gene TRBV19 combines with J gene TRBJ2-6; TRBD1 matches at 7 bases. V gave up 10 bases and J gave up 0 bases; unmatched junction bases: 9. This CDR3 spans 16 amino acids. CDR1 and CDR2 from the germline V gene are LNHDA and SQIVND (reference sequence). Written as DNA, the CDR3 is TGTGCCACCTCTGGGACAGACCGCTCTGGGGCCAACGTCCTGACTTTC. Protein product: CATSGTDRSGANVLTF.

About this clone itself: This may be a read error, as it is one base from a much larger clone. Other DNA sequences within the sample encode an identical CDR3. The rearrangement joins TRBV9 to TRBJ1-1; weak D call: TRBD1 (5 bases). The ends were cut back, 3 bases at V and 1 base at J, with 7 bases in the middle. The CDR3 length is 13 residues. Germline loops: CDR1 SGDLS, CDR2 YYNGEE. The CDR3 loop is CASSAQGNTEAFF. DNA for the CDR3: TGTGCCAGCAGCGCCCAGGGGAACACTGAAGCTTTCTTT.

This chain connects TRBV15 to TRBJ2-7; 11 bases fit TRBD2. The CDR3 extends over 16 amino acids. Trimming took 3 bases from V and 3 from J; bases not matched to a gene: 7. In germline, CDR1 is LNHNV, CDR2 YYDKDF (reference sequence). DNA for the CDR3: TGTGCCACCAGCAGCCTCGGGACTAGCGGCTTCTACGAGCAGTACTTC. Protein sequence: CATSSLGTSGFYEQYF.

This clone was found a few times. The chain employs TRBV30 and TRBJ2-7; D is uncertain. The CDR3 extends over 13 amino acids. V dropped 0 bases and J dropped 5 bases, with 11 bases sitting between them. Germline V gives CDR1 GTSNPN, CDR2 SVGIG (reference sequence). CDR3 sequence (DNA): TGTGCCTGGAGTGTAAGGATGGCGGACGAGCAGTACTTC. As protein: CAWSVRMADEQYF. Variable domain in full (rest from reference TRBV30 and TRBJ2-7): SQTIHQWPATLVQPVGSPLSLECTVEGTSNPNLYWYRQAAGRGLQLLFYSVGIGQISSEVPQNLSASRPQDRQFILSSKKLLLSDSGFYLCAWSVRMADEQYFGPGTRLTVT.

The V and J genes are TRBV4-1 and TRBJ1-2; a weak D match, TRBD1 (6 bases). Germline lookup yields CDR1 MGHRA and CDR2 YSYEKL. CDR3 length equals 15 residues. Trimming pared 4 bases from V and 2 bases from J, leaving 14 bases between. As DNA, the CDR3 is TGCGCCAGCAGCCCAACCGACAGGCGGAACTATGGCTACACCTTC. Its translation is CASSPTDRRNYGYTF.

The V and J genes are TRBV5-1 and TRBJ1-2; 9 nucleotides align to TRBD1. Germline V gene sequence: CDR1 SGHRS, CDR2 YFSETQ. The CDR3 spans 13 residues. V gave up 7 bases and J gave up 6 bases; unmatched junction bases: 7. In DNA form, the CDR3 reads TGCGCCAGCTTTGCGGACAGGGGCGATGGCTACACCTTC. It translates to CASFADRGDGYTF.

This chain links TRBV30 with TRBJ1-1; weak D call: TRBD1 (5 bases). The germline V gene encodes CDR1 GTSNPN and CDR2 SVGIG (reference sequence). Trimming left V 7 bases short and J 0 bases short, with 15 bases between. This CDR3 is built from 14 residues. CDR3: CASKTGTVNTEAFF. The CDR3, as DNA: TGTGCCTCAAAGACCGGGACTGTGAACACTGAAGCTTTCTTT.

The chain's CDR3 is CASSQLRDSESNQPQHF. The CDR3 DNA sequence: TGCGCCAGCAGCCAACTCCGGGACTCTGAGAGCAATCAGCCCCAGCATTTT. The V and J genes are TRBV4-1 and TRBJ1-5; perhaps TRBD1 as D (5 bases). V was shortened by 2 bases and J by 1 base, with 15 bases between the two germline ends. CDR1 is MGHRA and CDR2 is YSYEKL in the germline V gene. The CDR3 spans 17 residues.

This clone showed up just a few times. The chain employs TRBV5-6 and TRBJ2-7, with 7 nucleotides matching TRBD1. Trimming took 2 bases from V and 6 from J; bases not matched to a gene: 8. CDR1 and CDR2 from the germline V gene are SGHDT and YYEEEE. The CDR3 spans 14 residues. The DNA of the CDR3 is TGTGCCAGCAGCTTCGACAGGGAAAAATTCGAGCAGTACTTC. It yields the protein CASSFDREKFEQYF.

The chain joins TRBV6-5 to TRBJ1-5; D not resolved. The CDR3 sequence is 13 residues long. V was trimmed by 7 bases and J by 0 bases, leaving 7 bases between them. The germline gives CDR1 MNHEY, CDR2 SVGAGI. CDR3 bases: TGTGCCAGCAAGCGAGATAGCAATCAGCCCCAGCATTTT. Translating gives CASKRDSNQPQHF.

This chain connects TRBV4-1 to TRBJ2-2; D not certain. V lost 2 bases and J 4 bases, leaving 8 bases between the germline ends. Germline V gene data show CDR1 as MGHRA and CDR2 as YSYEKL. This CDR3 region has 14 residues. The DNA for the CDR3 is TGCGCCAGCAGCCAACCCCACGGCACCGGGGAGCTGTTTTTT. Its translation: CASSQPHGTGELFF.

This rearrangement joins TRBV15 to TRBJ1-4, with 8 bases aligning to TRBD1. Germline-derived CDR1 and CDR2 are LNHNV and YYDKDF (reference sequence). The length of the CDR3 is 17 residues. V was pared by 1 base and J by 7 bases, with 11 bases of the junction left unmatched. In DNA, the CDR3 is TGTGCCACCAGCAGAGTAATTACGGCAGGACAGGGTGAAAAACTGTTTTTT. Its translation: CATSRVITAGQGEKLFF.

V and J are TRBV5-1 and TRBJ1-1; D possibly corresponds to TRBD1 (5 bases). Germline V CDR1 and CDR2: SGHRS, YFSETQ. V was pared by 0 bases and J by 3 bases, with 12 bases between. The CDR3 has 15 residues. CDR3 sequence: CASSLEVPRDTEAFF. DNA of the CDR3: TGCGCCAGCAGCTTGGAGGTGCCCAGGGACACTGAAGCTTTCTTT.

The V gene is TRBV30, the J gene TRBJ1-2; 9 nucleotides agree with TRBD1. With V trimmed by 2 bases and J by 6 bases, 7 bases remained unmatched. The length of the CDR3 is 14 residues. Looked up from germline, CDR1 is GTSNPN and CDR2 is SVGIG (reference sequence). Here the CDR3 reads CAWSQGTGPNGYTF. The CDR3 nucleotides read TGTGCCTGGAGTCAGGGGACAGGGCCTAATGGCTACACCTTC.

The chain recombines TRBV10-1 with TRBJ1-4; TRBD1 matches 9 bases. Per germline, CDR1 WNHNN and CDR2 SYGVQD (reference sequence). The CDR3 contains 15 residues. J gave up 5 bases and V 4 bases, and 5 bases lay outside the gene matches. CDR3 coding DNA: TGCGCCAGCAGTGGAACCGGGACAGGGAATGAAAAACTGTTTTTT. As protein: CASSGTGTGNEKLFF.